This T cell receptor (beta chain) came from a study of T cells after posttransplantation cyclophosphamide. Many counts were recorded for this clone. V dropped 6 bases and J dropped 5; count of bases not matched to a gene: 5. The CDR3 has 14 amino acids. CDR1 and CDR2 (germline): MNHNS, SASEGT. Clones were read by immunoSEQ multiplex PCR, and TCRdb kept only the in-frame ones, dropping some. The table lists 35,000 to 55,000 clones, no singletons, with roughly 2.1% in the top ten. This receptor was obtained from a man between 40 and 49 years old in good health, CMV-negative, and a related stem cell transplant donor. The J gene is TRBJ1-4, the V gene TRBV6-1, with 8 bases aligning to TRBD1. The source material was PBMCs. CDR3 sequence reads: CASRSPGGNEKLFF. Here the CDR3 DNA reads TGTGCCAGCAGGAGCCCAGGGGGCAATGAAAAACTGTTTTTT.